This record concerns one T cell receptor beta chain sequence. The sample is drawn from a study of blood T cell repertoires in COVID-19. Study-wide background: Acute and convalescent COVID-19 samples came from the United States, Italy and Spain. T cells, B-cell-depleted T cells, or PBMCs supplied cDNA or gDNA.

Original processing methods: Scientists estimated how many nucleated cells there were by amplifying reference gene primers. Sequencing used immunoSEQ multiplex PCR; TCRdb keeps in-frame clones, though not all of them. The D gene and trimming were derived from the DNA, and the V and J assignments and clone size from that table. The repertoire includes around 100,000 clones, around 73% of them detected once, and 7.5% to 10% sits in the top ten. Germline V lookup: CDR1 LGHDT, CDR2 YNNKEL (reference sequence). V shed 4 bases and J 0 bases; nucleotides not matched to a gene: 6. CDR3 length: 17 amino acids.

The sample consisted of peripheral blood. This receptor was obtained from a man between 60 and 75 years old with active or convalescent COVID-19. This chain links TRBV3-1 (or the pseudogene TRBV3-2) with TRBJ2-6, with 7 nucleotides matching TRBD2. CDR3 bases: TGTGCCAGCAGCCCGCGGGGGAGCAGCTCTGGGGCCAACGTCCTGACTTTC. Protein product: CASSPRGSSSGANVLTF.